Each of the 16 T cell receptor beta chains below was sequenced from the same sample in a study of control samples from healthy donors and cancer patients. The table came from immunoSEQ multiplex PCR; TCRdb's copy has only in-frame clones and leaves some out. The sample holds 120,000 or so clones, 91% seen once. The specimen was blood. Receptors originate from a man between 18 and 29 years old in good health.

CDR3 in amino acids: CASSETGDTGELFF. DNA of the CDR3: TGTGCCAGCAGTGAAACAGGGGACACCGGGGAGCTGTTTTTT. The V and J genes are TRBV2 and TRBJ2-2; 7 bases align to TRBD1. The J segment lost 3 bases and the V segment lost 2 bases, leaving 0 bases of the junction unmatched. This CDR3 comprises 14 residues. Germline loops: CDR1 SNHLY, CDR2 FYNNEI. The variable domain in full, completed from reference TRBV2 and TRBJ2-2, reads EPEVTQTPSHQVTQMGQEVILRCVPISNHLYFYWYRQILGQKVEFLVSFYNNEISEKSEIFDDQFSVERPDGSNFTLKIRSTKLEDSAMYFCASSETGDTGELFFGEGSRLTVL.

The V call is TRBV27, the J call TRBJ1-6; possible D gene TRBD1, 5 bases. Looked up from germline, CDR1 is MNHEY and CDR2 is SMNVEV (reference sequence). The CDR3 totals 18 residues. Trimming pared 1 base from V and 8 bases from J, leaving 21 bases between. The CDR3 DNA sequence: TGTGCCAGCAGTTTATTCGCCCCTGGGGGGATTAGGGATTCACCCCTCCACTTT. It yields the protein CASSLFAPGGIRDSPLHF.

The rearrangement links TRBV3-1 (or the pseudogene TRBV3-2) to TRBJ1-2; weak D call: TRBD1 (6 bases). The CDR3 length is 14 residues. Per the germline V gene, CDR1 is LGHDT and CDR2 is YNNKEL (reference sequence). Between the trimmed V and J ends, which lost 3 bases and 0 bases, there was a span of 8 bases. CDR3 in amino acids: CASSQGGPNYGYTF. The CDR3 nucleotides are TGTGCCAGCAGCCAGGGGGGCCCTAACTATGGCTACACCTTC.

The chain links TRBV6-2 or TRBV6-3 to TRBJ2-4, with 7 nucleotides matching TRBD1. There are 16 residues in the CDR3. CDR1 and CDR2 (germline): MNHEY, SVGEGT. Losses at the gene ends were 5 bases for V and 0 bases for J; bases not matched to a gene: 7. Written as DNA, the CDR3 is TGTGCCAGCAGTCATCGGACAGGACTAGCCAAAAACATTCAGTACTTC. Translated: CASSHRTGLAKNIQYF.

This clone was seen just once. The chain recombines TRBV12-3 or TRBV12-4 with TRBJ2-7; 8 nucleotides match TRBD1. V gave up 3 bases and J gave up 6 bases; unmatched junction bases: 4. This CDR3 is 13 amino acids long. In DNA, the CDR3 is TGTGCCAGCAGTTTGACAGGGGATGGCGAGCAGTACTTC. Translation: CASSLTGDGEQYF.

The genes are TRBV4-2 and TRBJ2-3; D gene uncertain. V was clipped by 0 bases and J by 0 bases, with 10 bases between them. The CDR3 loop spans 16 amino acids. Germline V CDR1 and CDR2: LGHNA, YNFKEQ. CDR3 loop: CASSQEGSMSTDTQYF. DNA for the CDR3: TGTGCCAGCAGCCAAGAGGGCTCAATGAGCACAGATACGCAGTATTTT.

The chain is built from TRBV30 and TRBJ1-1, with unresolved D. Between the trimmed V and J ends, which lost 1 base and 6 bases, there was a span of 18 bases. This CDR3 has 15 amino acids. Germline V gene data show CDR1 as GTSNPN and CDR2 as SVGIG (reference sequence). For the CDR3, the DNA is TGTGCCTGGAGTGCGTTCTACCCGTTGGCGGCTGAAGCTTTCTTT. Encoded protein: CAWSAFYPLAAEAFF.

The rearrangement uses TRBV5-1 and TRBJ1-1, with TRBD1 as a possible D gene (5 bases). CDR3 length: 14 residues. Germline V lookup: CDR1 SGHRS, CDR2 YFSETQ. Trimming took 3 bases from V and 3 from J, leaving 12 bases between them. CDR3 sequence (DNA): TGCGCCAGCAGCTCCACCAGGGTTGACACTGAAGCTTTCTTT. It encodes CASSSTRVDTEAFF.

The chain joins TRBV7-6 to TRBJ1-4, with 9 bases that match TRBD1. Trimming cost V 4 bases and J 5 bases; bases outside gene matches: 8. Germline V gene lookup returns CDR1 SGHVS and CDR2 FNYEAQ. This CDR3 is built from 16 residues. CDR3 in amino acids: CASSSSTGGRNEKLFF. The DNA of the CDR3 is TGTGCCAGCAGCTCATCGACAGGGGGTCGAAATGAAAAACTGTTTTTT. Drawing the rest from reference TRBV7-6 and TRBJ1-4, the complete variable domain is GAGVSQSPRYKVTKRGQDVALRCDPISGHVSLYWYRQALGQGPEFLTYFNYEAQQDKSGLPNDRFSAERPEGSISTLTIQRTEQRDSAMYRCASSSSTGGRNEKLFFGSGTQLSVL.

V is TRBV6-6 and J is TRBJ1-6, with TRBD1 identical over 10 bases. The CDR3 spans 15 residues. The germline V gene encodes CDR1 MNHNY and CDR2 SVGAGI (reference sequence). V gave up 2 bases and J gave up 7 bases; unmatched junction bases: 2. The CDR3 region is CASSYGDRGNSPLHF. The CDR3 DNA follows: TGTGCCAGCAGTTACGGGGACAGGGGCAATTCACCCCTCCACTTT.

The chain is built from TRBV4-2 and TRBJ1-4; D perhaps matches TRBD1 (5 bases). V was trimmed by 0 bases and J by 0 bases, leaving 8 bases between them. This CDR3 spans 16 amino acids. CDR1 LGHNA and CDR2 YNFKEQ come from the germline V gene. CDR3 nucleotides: TGTGCCAGCAGCCAAGATACGACAGCAACTAATGAAAAACTGTTTTTT. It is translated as CASSQDTTATNEKLFF.

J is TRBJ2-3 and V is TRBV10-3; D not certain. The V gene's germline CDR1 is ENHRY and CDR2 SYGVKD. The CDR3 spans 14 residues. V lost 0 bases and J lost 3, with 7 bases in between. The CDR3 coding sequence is TGTGCCATCAGTGAGTCGAAGGTGACAGATACGCAGTATTTT. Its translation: CAISESKVTDTQYF.

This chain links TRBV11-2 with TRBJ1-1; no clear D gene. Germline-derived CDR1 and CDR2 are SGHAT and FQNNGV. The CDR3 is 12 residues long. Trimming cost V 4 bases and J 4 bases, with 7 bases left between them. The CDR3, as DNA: TGTGCCAGCAGCTCCGTTTCCACTGAAGCTTTCTTT. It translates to CASSSVSTEAFF. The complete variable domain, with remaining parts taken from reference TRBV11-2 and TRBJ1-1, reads EAGVAQSPRYKIIEKRQSVAFWCNPISGHATLYWYQQILGQGPKLLIQFQNNGVVDDSQLPKDRFSAERLKGVDSTLKIQPAKLEDSAVYLCASSSVSTEAFFGQGTRLTVV.

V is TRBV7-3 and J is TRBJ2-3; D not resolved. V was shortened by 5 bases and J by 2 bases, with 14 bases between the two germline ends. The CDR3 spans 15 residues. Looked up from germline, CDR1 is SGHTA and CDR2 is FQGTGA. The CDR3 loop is CASSPTPRSTDTQYF. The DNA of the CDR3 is TGTGCCAGCAGCCCCACCCCTAGATCCACAGATACGCAGTATTTT.

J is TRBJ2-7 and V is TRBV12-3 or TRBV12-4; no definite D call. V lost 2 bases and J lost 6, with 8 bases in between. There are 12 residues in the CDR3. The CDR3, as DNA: TGTGCCAGCAGTTTATTCGGGTTCGAGCAGTACTTC. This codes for CASSLFGFEQYF.

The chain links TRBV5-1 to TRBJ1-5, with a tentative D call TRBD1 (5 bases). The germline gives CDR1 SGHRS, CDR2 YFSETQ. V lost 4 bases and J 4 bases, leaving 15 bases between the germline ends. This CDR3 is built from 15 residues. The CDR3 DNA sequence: TGCGCCAGCAGCACTTCGGGACTGAAGAATCAGCCCCAGCATTTT. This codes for CASSTSGLKNQPQHF.